This entry lists 3 T cell receptor beta chains sequenced from one sample in a study of blood T cells in healthy people across ages. The second PCR ran about 6 to 11 cycles with a sample-barcoded 5' primer and J-beta primers. TCRdb used MiXCR to reprocess the 5' RACE reads, holding one entry per CDR3 protein. The table lists roughly 800,000 distinct CDR3 sequences, 58% of them singletons. The source material was blood. These receptors were collected from a man aged 25 to 40 in good health.

For this clonotype: One end of the junction fails to match germline, which may point to a read error. The CDR3 sequence: CASSGNVGRHGFTF. CDR3 in DNA: TGTGCCAGCAGCGGGAATGTGGGGCGTCATGGCTTCACCTTC. The rearrangement joins TRBV5-6 to TRBJ1-2, with D tentatively TRBD1 (5 bases). From germline, CDR1 is SGHDT and CDR2 YYEEEE. The CDR3 consists of 14 residues.

This chain joins TRBV6-5 and TRBJ2-7; tentative D call: TRBD1 (6 bases). Gene TRBJ2-5 matches the end of the DNA better, so the J call may be wrong. CDR1 is MNHEY and CDR2 is SVGAGI in the germline V gene. CDR3 length: 14 amino acids. CDR3 sequence reads: CASSYLRGLETQYF. In nucleotides, the CDR3 is TGTGCCAGCAGTTACTTAAGGGGGTTAGAGACCCAGTACTTC.

The chain has TRBV20-1 and TRBJ2-5; 9 bases match TRBD2. Germline V gene data show CDR1 as DFQATT and CDR2 as SNEGSKA (reference sequence). This CDR3 has 14 residues. After removal of 0 bases from V and 3 bases from J, the junction contained 2 bases not matched to a gene. CDR3 sequence reads: CSARDPSGKETQYF. CDR3 nucleotides: TGCAGTGCTAGAGATCCTAGCGGGAAAGAGACCCAGTACTTC.